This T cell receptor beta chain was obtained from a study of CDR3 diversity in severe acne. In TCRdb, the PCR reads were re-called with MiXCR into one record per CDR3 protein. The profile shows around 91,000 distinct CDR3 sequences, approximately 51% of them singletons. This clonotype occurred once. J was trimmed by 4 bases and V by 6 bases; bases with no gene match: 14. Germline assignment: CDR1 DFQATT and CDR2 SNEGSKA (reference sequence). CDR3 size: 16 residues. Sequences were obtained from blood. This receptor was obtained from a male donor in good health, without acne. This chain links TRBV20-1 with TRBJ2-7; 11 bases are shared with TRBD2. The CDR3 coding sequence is TGCAGTGCCCCCCGTCAACTAGCGGGGGCCCAGTACGAGCAGTACTTC. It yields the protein CSAPRQLAGAQYEQYF.